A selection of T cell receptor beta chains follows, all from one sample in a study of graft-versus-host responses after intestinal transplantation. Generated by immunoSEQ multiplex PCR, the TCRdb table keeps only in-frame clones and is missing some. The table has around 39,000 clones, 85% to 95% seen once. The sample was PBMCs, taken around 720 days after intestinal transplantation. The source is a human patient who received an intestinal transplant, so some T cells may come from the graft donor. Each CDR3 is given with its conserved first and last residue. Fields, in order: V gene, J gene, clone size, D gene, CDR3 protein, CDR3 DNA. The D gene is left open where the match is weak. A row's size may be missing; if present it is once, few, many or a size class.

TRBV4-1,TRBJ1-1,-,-,CASSSPGIEGAFF,TGCGCCAGCAGCTCCCCAGGGATCGAGGGGGCTTTCTTT
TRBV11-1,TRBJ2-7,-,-,CASSFESDGQYF,TGTGCCAGCAGCTTCGAATCTGACGGGCAGTACTTC
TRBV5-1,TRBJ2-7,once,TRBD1,CASSFLGQRRAHEQYF,TGCGCCAGCAGCTTCTTGGGACAGCGCAGGGCTCACGAGCAGTACTTC
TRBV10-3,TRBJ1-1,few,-,CAISEGPLETEAFF,TGTGCCATCAGTGAGGGCCCCCTGGAGACTGAAGCTTTCTTT
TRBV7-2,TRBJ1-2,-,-,CATDSGVGYGYTF,TGTGCCACTGACTCGGGGGTTGGCTATGGCTACACCTTC
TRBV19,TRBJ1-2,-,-,CASRHTAGHGYTF,TGTGCCAGTAGGCACACGGCGGGGCATGGCTACACCTTC
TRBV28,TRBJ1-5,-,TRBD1,CASSWDSYSNQPQHF,TGTGCCAGCAGTTGGGACAGCTATAGCAATCAGCCCCAGCATTTT
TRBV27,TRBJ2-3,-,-,CASSLQERTDTQYF,TGTGCCAGCAGCCTACAAGAACGCACAGATACGCAGTATTTT
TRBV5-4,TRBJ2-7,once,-,CASSDPLSITYEQYF,TGTGCCAGCAGCGACCCTTTATCTATCACCTACGAGCAGTACTTC
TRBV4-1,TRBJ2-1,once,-,CASSQIARRVYNEQFF,TGCGCCAGCAGTCAAATTGCCCGCAGAGTATACAATGAGCAGTTCTTC
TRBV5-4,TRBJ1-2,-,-,CASSFPGVVRNYGYTF,TGTGCCAGCAGCTTCCCCGGGGTGGTTCGCAACTATGGCTACACCTTC
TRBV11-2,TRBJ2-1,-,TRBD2,CASSLTSGTPYGEQFF,TGTGCCAGCAGTCTGACTAGCGGTACCCCTTATGGTGAGCAGTTCTTC
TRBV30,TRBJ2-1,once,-,CAWKDRIPYNNEQFF,TGTGCCTGGAAAGACCGAATTCCGTACAACAATGAGCAGTTCTTC
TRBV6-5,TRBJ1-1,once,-,CASRKGGWAFF,TGTGCCAGCAGAAAGGGGGGGTGGGCTTTCTTT
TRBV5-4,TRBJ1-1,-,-,CASSSGHYTEAFF,TGTGCCAGCAGCTCTGGACACTACACTGAAGCTTTCTTT
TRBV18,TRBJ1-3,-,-,CASSPPGGNTIYF,TGTGCCAGCTCACCACCCGGTGGAAACACCATATATTTT
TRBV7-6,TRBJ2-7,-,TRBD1,CASSLRQGPSYEQYF,TGTGCCAGCAGCTTAAGACAGGGCCCGTCCTACGAGCAGTACTTC
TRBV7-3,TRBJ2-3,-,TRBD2,CASSLSGLAGADTQYF,TGTGCCAGCAGCCTATCGGGACTAGCGGGAGCAGATACGCAGTATTTT
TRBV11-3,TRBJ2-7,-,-,CASSLATDYEQYF,TGTGCCAGCAGCTTAGCGACAGACTACGAGCAGTACTTC
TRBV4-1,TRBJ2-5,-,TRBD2,CASSQDERGGPPGTQYF,TGCGCCAGCAGCCAAGATGAGCGGGGGGGCCCTCCAGGGACCCAGTACTTC
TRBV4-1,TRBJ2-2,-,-,CASSRLGGHTGELFF,TGCGCCAGCAGCCGCCTCGGGGGCCACACCGGGGAGCTGTTTTTT
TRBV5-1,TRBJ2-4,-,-,CASSSLPGLNIQYF,TGCGCCAGCAGCTCCCTCCCAGGGTTAAACATTCAGTACTTC
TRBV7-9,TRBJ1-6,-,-,CASSLARHSPLHF,TGTGCCAGCAGCTTAGCCCGGCATTCACCCCTCCACTTT
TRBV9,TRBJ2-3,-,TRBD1,CASSLRTGADTQYF,TGTGCCAGCAGCTTACGGACAGGGGCAGATACGCAGTATTTT
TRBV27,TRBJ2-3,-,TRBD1,CASKPLQGRTDTQYF,TGTGCCAGCAAACCGCTACAGGGGCGCACAGATACGCAGTATTTT
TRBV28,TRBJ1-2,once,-,CASSYQGRNYGYTF,TGTGCCAGCAGTTACCAGGGCCGTAACTATGGCTACACCTTC
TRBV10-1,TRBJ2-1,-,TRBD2,CASSESSRTGGPEAEQFF,TGCGCCAGCAGTGAGTCGTCCCGTACGGGAGGGCCAGAGGCTGAGCAGTTCTTC
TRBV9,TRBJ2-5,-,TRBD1,CASSVAGQGADRETQYF,TGTGCCAGCAGCGTAGCCGGACAGGGGGCCGACCGGGAGACCCAGTACTTC
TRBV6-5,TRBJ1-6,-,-,CASSYSARFLNSPLHF,TGTGCCAGCAGTTACTCAGCACGCTTCCTCAATTCACCCCTCCACTTT
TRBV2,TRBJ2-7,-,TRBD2,CASSTLIPGLAVHEQYF,TGTGCCAGCAGTACTCTCATACCGGGACTAGCGGTCCACGAGCAGTACTTC
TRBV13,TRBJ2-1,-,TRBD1,CASSPRDRANEQFF,TGTGCCAGCAGCCCCCGGGACAGGGCTAATGAGCAGTTCTTC
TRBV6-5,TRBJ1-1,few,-,CASSYGGGTEAFF,TGTGCCAGCAGTTACGGGGGGGGCACTGAAGCTTTCTTT
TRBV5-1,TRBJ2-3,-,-,CASSWEDFSYTDTQYF,TGCGCCAGCAGCTGGGAGGACTTTTCCTACACAGATACGCAGTATTTT
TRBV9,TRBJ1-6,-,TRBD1,CASSPTQTGGYNSPLHF,TGTGCCAGCAGCCCTACACAGACAGGGGGATATAATTCACCCCTCCACTTT
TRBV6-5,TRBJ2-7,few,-,CASRAAPYEQYF,TGTGCCAGCAGGGCCGCACCCTACGAGCAGTACTTC
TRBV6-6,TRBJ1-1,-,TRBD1,CASSYPDRGNTEAFF,TGTGCCAGCAGTTACCCGGACAGGGGGAACACTGAAGCTTTCTTT
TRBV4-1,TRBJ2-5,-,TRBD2,CASSQVGTRSTQYF,TGCGCCAGCAGCCAAGTGGGGACTAGGTCGACCCAGTACTTC
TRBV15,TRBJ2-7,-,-,CATSRDQGPYEQYF,TGTGCCACCAGCAGAGATCAGGGGCCCTACGAGCAGTACTTC
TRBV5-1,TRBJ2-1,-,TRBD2,CASSLSGTSGNEQFF,TGCGCCAGCAGCTTATCCGGGACTAGCGGCAATGAGCAGTTCTTC
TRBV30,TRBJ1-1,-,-,CAWNSDSDNTEAFF,TGTGCCTGGAATTCCGACAGTGATAACACTGAAGCTTTCTTT
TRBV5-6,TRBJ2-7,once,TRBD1,CASSRGQGGSEQYF,TGTGCCAGCAGCCGGGGACAGGGTGGCTCCGAGCAGTACTTC
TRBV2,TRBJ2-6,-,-,CATGEFGANVLTF,TGTGCCACCGGGGAATTTGGGGCCAACGTCCTGACTTTC
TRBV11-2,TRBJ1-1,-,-,CASSLGLVNTEAFF,TGTGCCAGCAGCTTAGGGTTGGTAAACACTGAAGCTTTCTTT
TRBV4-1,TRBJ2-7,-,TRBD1,CASPPPSGTGGDEQYF,TGCGCCAGCCCTCCACCCTCCGGGACAGGGGGCGACGAGCAGTACTTC
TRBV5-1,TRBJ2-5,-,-,CASSLGGVAETQYF,TGCGCCAGCAGCTTGGGTGGGGTGGCAGAGACCCAGTACTTC
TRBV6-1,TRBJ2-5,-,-,CASSLTGTPKETQYF,TGTGCCAGCAGTCTAACCGGGACACCTAAGGAGACCCAGTACTTC
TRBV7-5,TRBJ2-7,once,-,CASSSPTGVSYEQYF,TGTGCCAGCAGCTCCCCAACAGGGGTCTCCTACGAGCAGTACTTC
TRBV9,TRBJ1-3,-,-,CASSVGSSGNTIYF,TGTGCCAGCAGCGTAGGGAGCTCTGGAAACACCATATATTTT
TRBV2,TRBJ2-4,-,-,CASSEAGNIKNIQYF,TGTGCCAGCAGTGAGGCGGGGAACATCAAAAACATTCAGTACTTC
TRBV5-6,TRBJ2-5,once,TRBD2,CASSLVEGLAQETQYF,TGTGCCAGCAGCTTGGTGGAAGGACTAGCCCAAGAGACCCAGTACTTC
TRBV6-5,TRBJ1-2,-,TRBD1,CASSYEGTGGDGYTF,TGTGCCAGCAGTTACGAAGGGACAGGGGGAGATGGCTACACCTTC